This section outlines one TCR beta chain sequence together with its context. This specimen belongs to a study of technical replicates of blood from a few donors. The V end lost 7 bases, the J end lost 1 base, and 12 bases lay between the germline ends. Germline V gene sequence: CDR1 SGHNT, CDR2 YENEEA. The length of the CDR3 is 14 residues. The protocol was immunoSEQ multiplex PCR, while the TCRdb copy is restricted to in-frame clones and leaves out a portion. The table records about 90,000 clones, 90% to 95% of them present only once. This clonotype was sampled from a human donor in good health. Sequenced input: T cells isolated from PBMCs. The chain has TRBV11-3 and TRBJ2-3; D call uncertain. The CDR3 nucleotides read TGTGCCAGCACGAAAGGCCGGGGCACAGATACGCAGTATTTT. Protein sequence: CASTKGRGTDTQYF.